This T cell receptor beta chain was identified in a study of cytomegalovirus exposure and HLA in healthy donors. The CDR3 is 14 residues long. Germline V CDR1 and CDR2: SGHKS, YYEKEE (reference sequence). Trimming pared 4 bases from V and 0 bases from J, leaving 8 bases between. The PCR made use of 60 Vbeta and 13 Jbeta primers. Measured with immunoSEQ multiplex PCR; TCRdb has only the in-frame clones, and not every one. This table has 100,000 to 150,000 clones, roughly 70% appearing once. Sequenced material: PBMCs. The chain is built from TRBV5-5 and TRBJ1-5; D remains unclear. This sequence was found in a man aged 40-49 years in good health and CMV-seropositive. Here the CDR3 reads CASSPSDSNQPQHF. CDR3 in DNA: TGTGCCAGCAGCCCCAGTGATAGCAATCAGCCCCAGCATTTT.